This TCR beta chain comes out of a study of cytomegalovirus exposure and HLA in healthy donors. Germline V lookup: CDR1 MDHEN, CDR2 SYDVKM. V lost 6 bases and J 1 base, leaving 6 bases between the germline ends. The CDR3 is 13 amino acids. General study points: According to a later analysis, most TCR beta chains associated with CMV appeared HLA-restricted. The classifier was said to identify cytomegalovirus status with high specificity and sensitivity. The study listed around 150 cytomegalovirus-associated TCR beta chains.

With 60 Vbeta and 13 Jbeta primers, the PCR was carried out. Clones were read by immunoSEQ multiplex PCR, and TCRdb kept only the in-frame ones, dropping some. The data show about 120,000 clones, with around 77% seen just once and around 5.8% held by the top ten. A note on this clone: The antigen is not known.

The chain carries TRBV28 and TRBJ2-2; no reliable D call. Sequenced input: PBMCs. The receptor's source is a man between 18 and 29 years old in good health and CMV-seropositive. This CDR3 is CASSIQNTGELFF. CDR3 coding DNA: TGTGCCAGCAGCATACAGAACACCGGGGAGCTGTTTTTT.